The 19 T cell receptor beta chains below were found in one sample sequenced in a study of blood T cell repertoires in COVID-19 (TCRdb year 2020). Libraries were built with the immunoSEQ multiplex PCR assay. The clones in this table, taken by TCRdb from immuneACCESS, are in-frame only. Not every clone is retained; where verified, under half of the shortfall comes from an unresolved V gene, and the cause of the rest is unknown. Recorded for this sample are approximately 65,000 clones; approximately 90% of them occurred a single time. The top ten clones comprise approximately 5% of the sample. The sample was peripheral blood. The receptors derive from a woman between 18 and 29 years old with acute or convalescent COVID-19.

This chain links TRBV15 with TRBJ1-2, with no clear D. The germline V gene encodes CDR1 LNHNV and CDR2 YYDKDF (reference sequence). Deletions cut 1 base from V and 10 bases from J, with 13 bases between. The CDR3 is made up of 13 amino acids. CDR3: CATSRGPDLDYTF. DNA of the CDR3: TGTGCCACCAGCAGAGGTCCGGACTTGGACTACACCTTC. Looking up the rest from reference TRBV15 and TRBJ1-2 gives the full variable domain: DAMVIQNPRYQVTQFGKPVTLSCSQTLNHNVMYWYQQKSSQAPKLLFHYYDKDFNNEADTPDNFQSRRPNTSFCFLDIRSPGLGDTAMYLCATSRGPDLDYTFGSGTRLTVV.

V and J are TRBV9 and TRBJ1-2; D may be TRBD1 (5 bases). The CDR3 contains 14 residues. Germline CDR1 and CDR2: SGDLS and YYNGEE. V was clipped by 3 bases and J by 2 bases, with 11 bases between them. The CDR3 region is CASSATQGNYGYTF. The CDR3 DNA reads TGTGCCAGCAGCGCTACGCAGGGAAACTATGGCTACACCTTC.

The rearrangement links TRBV5-1 to TRBJ1-1; maybe TRBD1 (5 bases). The germline V and J ends were trimmed by 2 bases and 1 base, with 9 bases remaining between them. The germline gives CDR1 SGHRS, CDR2 YFSETQ. The CDR3 totals 14 residues. The CDR3 sequence is CASSFGQGNTEAFF. DNA for the CDR3: TGCGCCAGCAGCTTCGGACAAGGGAACACTGAAGCTTTCTTT.

J is TRBJ2-7 and V is TRBV6-4; D is undetermined. Germline V gene data show CDR1 as MRHNA and CDR2 as SNTAGT. V lost 0 bases and J 3 bases, leaving 9 bases between the germline ends. CDR3 length: 14 amino acids. CDR3 sequence reads: CASSDSVRNYEQYF. DNA of the CDR3: TGTGCCAGCAGTGACTCTGTCAGAAACTACGAGCAGTACTTC.

The V gene is TRBV6-6, the J gene TRBJ2-3; TRBD2 aligns across 8 bases. CDR3 length: 17 amino acids. V trimming: 5 bases; J trimming: 2 bases; junction bases outside the gene matches: 12. Germline loops: CDR1 MNHNY, CDR2 SVGAGI (reference sequence). The CDR3 DNA sequence: TGTGCCAGCAGTCGGGGGGGTGCTAGCGGCTCCACAGATACGCAGTATTTT. Protein sequence: CASSRGGASGSTDTQYF.

The chain is built from TRBV2 and TRBJ2-1, with 12 nucleotides matching TRBD2. The trim removed 6 bases at V and 3 bases at J, leaving 6 bases unmatched. In germline, CDR1 is SNHLY, CDR2 FYNNEI. The CDR3 is 16 residues long. Here the CDR3 DNA reads TGTGCCAGCAGGGGGGGACTAGCGGGTCTCTACAATGAGCAGTTCTTC. It encodes CASRGGLAGLYNEQFF. Filled out from reference TRBV2 and TRBJ2-1, the complete variable domain reads EPEVTQTPSHQVTQMGQEVILRCVPISNHLYFYWYRQILGQKVEFLVSFYNNEISEKSEIFDDQFSVERPDGSNFTLKIRSTKLEDSAMYFCASRGGLAGLYNEQFFGPGTRLTVL.

As regards this clone: Its ends do not fully match the called genes, so a read error is possible. This chain joins TRBV7-2 and TRBJ2-5, with 15 positions matching TRBD2. Germline V gives CDR1 SGHTA, CDR2 FQGNSA. The CDR3 has 14 amino acids. CDR3 in DNA: TGTGCCAGCAGCACCGGGACTAGCGGGAGGTGGATTAACTTC. This sequence encodes CASSTGTSGRWINF.

The chain has TRBV2 and TRBJ2-1; weak D call: TRBD2 (5 bases). Trimming pared 6 bases from V and 2 bases from J, leaving 17 bases between. The CDR3 extends over 16 amino acids. Germline V gene sequence: CDR1 SNHLY, CDR2 FYNNEI. The CDR3 nucleotides read TGTGCCAGCAGAATGACCGCGGGTGTCCCCTACAATGAGCAGTTCTTC. Its protein is CASRMTAGVPYNEQFF.

The chain combines TRBV5-1 with TRBJ1-4; 7 bases fit TRBD1. This CDR3 is built from 14 residues. The germline gives CDR1 SGHRS, CDR2 YFSETQ. The V and J ends lost 1 base and 6 bases, in that order; junction bases with no gene match: 3. CDR3 sequence (DNA): TGCGCCAGCAGCTTGAACAGGGGAGATGAAAAACTGTTTTTT. Its protein product is CASSLNRGDEKLFF.

V gene TRBV4-2 combines with J gene TRBJ2-7; TRBD1 aligns across 10 bases. The V gene end was trimmed by 4 bases and the J gene end by 6 bases; junction bases not matched to a gene: 9. The V gene's germline CDR1 is LGHNA and CDR2 YNFKEQ. The CDR3 runs to 15 residues. The CDR3 sequence is CASSPGTGARSEQYF. CDR3 nucleotides: TGTGCCAGCAGCCCGGGGACAGGGGCTAGGTCCGAGCAGTACTTC.

The V call is TRBV9, the J call TRBJ1-1, with 10 bases identical to TRBD1. Per germline, CDR1 SGDLS and CDR2 YYNGEE. With V trimmed by 0 bases and J by 1 base, 3 bases remained unmatched. The CDR3 extends over 16 amino acids. The CDR3 coding sequence is TGTGCCAGCAGCGTAGGACAGGGGGCTGGGAACACTGAAGCTTTCTTT. This sequence encodes CASSVGQGAGNTEAFF.

This chain links TRBV30 with TRBJ1-1, with 8 bases that match TRBD1. Germline assignment: CDR1 GTSNPN and CDR2 SVGIG (reference sequence). With 7 bases clipped from V and 1 base from J, the junction kept 8 bases outside the gene matches. The CDR3 is 14 amino acids. CDR3 sequence reads: CALLTGAGNTEAFF. CDR3 nucleotides: TGTGCCTTACTGACAGGGGCCGGGAACACTGAAGCTTTCTTT.

The table lists this clone with a count of one. At one end the junction does not follow the germline gene, possibly because of a read error. V and J are TRBV20-1 and TRBJ1-2; no reliable D call. The CDR3 runs 9 residues. Germline lookup yields CDR1 DFQATT and CDR2 SNEGSKA (reference sequence). CDR3 DNA: TGCAGTGCTGCCGGGTCCTGGGCCTTC. Its translation: CSAAGSWAF.

This chain links TRBV15 with TRBJ1-5, with 12 bases matching TRBD1. The CDR3 is made up of 17 amino acids. CDR1 is LNHNV, CDR2 YYDKDF, per germline (reference sequence). Unmatched junction bases numbered 7, after V lost 1 base and J lost 6 bases. CDR3 region: CATSRGRDRGRTQPQHF. In nucleotides, the CDR3 is TGTGCCACCAGCAGAGGCCGGGACAGGGGGCGGACTCAGCCCCAGCATTTT. Together with reference TRBV15 and TRBJ1-5, the CDR3 gives the full variable domain: DAMVIQNPRYQVTQFGKPVTLSCSQTLNHNVMYWYQQKSSQAPKLLFHYYDKDFNNEADTPDNFQSRRPNTSFCFLDIRSPGLGDTAMYLCATSRGRDRGRTQPQHFGDGTRLSIL.

The rearrangement uses TRBV30 and TRBJ1-2; the D is unclear. CDR3 length equals 15 residues. Germline values: CDR1 GTSNPN, CDR2 SVGIG (reference sequence). The V end lost 2 bases, the J end lost 4 bases, and 17 bases lay between the germline ends. The CDR3 coding sequence is TGTGCCTGGAGTTTGAGTCCGGGTTCTATCTATGGCTACACCTTC. Protein sequence: CAWSLSPGSIYGYTF.

This chain links TRBV6-1 with TRBJ1-6; TRBD1 might be the D (5 bases). From germline, CDR1 is MNHNS and CDR2 SASEGT. The CDR3 contains 15 residues. V gave up 0 bases and J gave up 7 bases, with 10 bases separating them. CDR3 residues: CASSEAQGLNSPLHF. CDR3 nucleotide sequence: TGTGCCAGCAGTGAAGCGCAGGGTCTGAATTCACCCCTCCACTTT.

The chain joins TRBV5-6 to TRBJ1-2; D perhaps matches TRBD1 (5 bases). Trimming removed 6 bases at V and 3 bases at J, with 21 bases between. Germline CDR1 SGHDT, CDR2 YYEEEE. The CDR3 totals 16 residues. The CDR3 spells CASTSLGVGHDYGYTF. The CDR3 region has the DNA TGTGCCAGCACCTCATTGGGCGTGGGGCACGACTATGGCTACACCTTC.

A few counts support this clone. The chain uses TRBV4-2 and TRBJ2-6, with 7 bases lining up with TRBD1. CDR1 is LGHNA, CDR2 YNFKEQ, per germline. The CDR3 consists of 19 residues. J gave up 0 bases and V 0 bases, and 8 bases lay outside the gene matches. CDR3 residues: CASSQDLQGVGSGANVLTF. The CDR3, as DNA: TGTGCCAGCAGCCAAGATTTGCAGGGGGTAGGCTCTGGGGCCAACGTCCTGACTTTC.

The table lists this clone with a count of one. V is TRBV6-2 or TRBV6-3 and J is TRBJ1-2; TRBD1 agrees at 8 bases. CDR3 length equals 14 residues. J was trimmed by 6 bases and V by 2 bases; bases with no gene match: 5. CDR1 is MNHEY and CDR2 is SVGEGT in the germline V gene. The CDR3 region is CASSYPDRGNGYTF. The CDR3, as DNA: TGTGCCAGCAGTTACCCAGACAGGGGCAATGGCTACACCTTC.